The entry below gives a single T cell receptor beta chain sequence along with its context. Its binding antigen is unknown. The input lacks base qualities; no much larger clone sits a single base away. The sample belongs to a study of tumor-infiltrating T cells and Merkel cell polyomavirus (dated 2017 in TCRdb). Looking at the study overall: In Merkel cell carcinoma patients, the study examined CD8+ T cells specific for the Merkel cell polyomavirus KLL epitope. Disease stage at presentation varied among the patients, and patient follow-up lasted a median of approximately 2.5 years, ranging from roughly 1.1 to 6.0 years. Patient treatments varied, were not standardized, and included chemotherapy, radiation and immunotherapies. TRB sequencing was performed on KLL-tetramer-sorted cells from blood or tumor-infiltrating lymphocytes in 14 to 15 samples, as well as on eleven to twelve matched whole-tumor samples. Most of the whole-tumor samples were roughly 25-micron curls sectioned from formalin-fixed, paraffin-embedded tissue blocks. Across the study, one tumor sample was a frozen nodal tumor digest and one was a flash-frozen core biopsy of a metastasis.

Sequences LNHDA (CDR1) and SQIVND (CDR2) are obtained from the germline V gene (reference sequence). The CDR3 covers 15 residues, taking in both the cysteine and the phenylalanine. Just CDR3 DNA is preserved here, 45 bases in frame from base 1. Deletion took 3 bases off V and 3 bases off J, with a span of 12 bases between the germline ends. The library was produced with the immunoSEQ multiplex PCR assay. Adaptive Biotechnologies (Seattle, WA) carried out the genomic DNA extraction, TRB sequencing and normalization. For the original study's pipeline: Clonality was computed as one minus Shannon entropy of productive TRB sequences normalized by log2 of unique productive sequences. KLL-specific clonotypes in tumors were found by matching TCRbeta CDR3 amino acid sequences to the sequences from the tetramer-sorted sample of each patient. TCRdb holds this immuneACCESS table with in-frame rearrangements only. Some clones are missing; in checked studies, unresolved V genes explain under half, and the rest has no known cause. From that table come the V and J calls and clone size; the DNA was used to work out D and trimming. This sample has 20,000 to 25,000 clones in its table, and 70% to 90% of those were observed once. Jointly, the top ten make up roughly 3% of the sample.

The investigation overall reported the following: KLL-specific TRB repertoires were diverse and largely private, with only one public clonotype among about 430 unique sequences, shared by two patients. One limitation of the study is the small sample size (n = 12 patients). A greater number of unique KLL-specific clonotypes in tumors (roughly 5-108 vs 0-3) was associated with a significant advantage in MCC-specific survival (P = 0.0051). Because the study covered only a single viral epitope, T cells targeting other Merkel cell polyomavirus epitopes were not captured. Significantly improved MCC-specific survival was associated with a higher fraction of KLL-specific T cells within tumors (roughly 1.9-18% versus 0-0.14%).

All patients' tumors stained robustly positive for Merkel cell polyomavirus Large T antigen by immunohistochemistry. The study included more than ten Merkel cell carcinoma patients whose blood and/or cultured TIL contained robust KLL-tetramer+ populations exceeding 0.04% of CD8+ T cells. All patients were identified as Caucasian, and a median age of approximately 69 years (range roughly 45 to 85 years) was recorded. Lymph node tumors were analyzed for patients with unknown primaries who presented with nodal disease, or when there was not enough primary tissue. This sequence uses TRBV19 and TRBJ1-5; the D gene assignment is ambiguous. The sample taken for sequencing was lymph node tissue. The sequence derives from a man in his forties or fifties with Merkel cell carcinoma. The sequenced DNA: TGTGCCAGTAGTATCGCGGCAGATAACAATCAGCCCCAGCATTTT. It translates as CASSIAADNNQPQHF.